The source of this TCR beta chain is a study of cytomegalovirus exposure and HLA in healthy donors. A single count supports this clone. Clones were sequenced by immunoSEQ multiplex PCR, and TCRdb holds only the in-frame ones, with some missing. This table has about 220,000 clones, approximately 88% appearing once. Germline V gives CDR1 SQVTM, CDR2 ANQGSEA. The CDR3 spans 14 residues. Trimming took 7 bases from V and 1 from J; bases not matched to a gene: 5. Sequenced material: PBMCs. The genes are TRBV29-1 and TRBJ2-7; 12 nucleotides match TRBD1. The source of this sequence is a woman aged 25 to 45 in good health and CMV-seropositive. The CDR3, as DNA: TGCAGCGCTTCGGGACAGGGGGCTTCCTACGAGCAGTACTTC. Translation gives CSASGQGASYEQYF.